This TCR beta chain originates from a study of blood T cell repertoires in COVID-19 (dated by TCRdb to the early 2020s). The study in broad terms: The collaborator samples originated in the United States, Italy and Spain and spanned the acute and convalescent phases of COVID-19. Where HLA class I and class II types were available, the types were taken from metadata supplied by the sample provider, not from assay-based typing. Nearly every sample came with metadata listing a de-identified subject ID, COVID-19 status, age in years and sex. The samples were drawn from two sources: the first 160 participants of the ongoing ImmuneRACE study, and 1,254 subjects contributed by 6 global collaborators. The prospective study material was composed of cDNA or gDNA derived from T cells, B-cell-depleted T cells, or PBMCs. The repertoires were released in a freely available public database meant as a resource for research on the immune response to SARS-CoV-2. The dataset comprised deeply sampled blood TCRbeta repertoires from subjects exposed to, actively infected with, or recovered from COVID-19. Points the paper makes about the study in general: Clinical and demographic metadata were provided uncurated, with the amount varying by source and participant.

Note on this clone: The target of this receptor is not known. The sample holds no much larger clone one base away, and base qualities are not on file.

From its cysteine to its phenylalanine, the CDR3 spans 14 amino acids. Only the CDR3 portion is preserved as DNA: 42 bases, with reading frame beginning at the first base. V is trimmed back by 7 bases and J by 1 base, and the junction contains 4 bases that no gene match accounts for. The germline V gene provides CDR1 SGHTA and CDR2 FQGTGA. TCRbeta CDR3 regions were amplified from genomic DNA using the immunoSEQ Assay, a bias-controlled multiplex PCR. In the original analysis: The number of nucleated cells in each sample was estimated by amplification of reference gene primers within the assay. To quantify the absolute abundance of each unique TCRbeta CDR3 rearrangement, sequence reads were collapsed and filtered. Productive Simpson clonality was computed per sample as the square root of Simpson's diversity index over productive rearrangements. The immuneACCESS repertoire file appears here via TCRdb, limited to in-frame rearrangements. These files lack a portion of the clones; in checked studies, under half of the deficit traces to unresolved V genes, and the cause of the others is not known. V, J and clone size were drawn from that table, and D and trimming were deduced from the DNA. Within this sample are 110,000 to 150,000 clones, with roughly 89% of them counted one time only. The ten most abundant clones make up more than 3.5% of the sample.

Participants in the prospective study were aged roughly 18 to 100 years, lived in under 30 United States geographic areas, and enrolled through a virtual design. In the prospective study, participants were assigned to cohorts based on the clinical history participants reported in a screening survey and a study questionnaire. Recovered participants in ImmuneRACE Cohort 3 were defined by two consecutive negative NP/OP PCR tests, clearance by a healthcare professional, or resolution of symptoms. Mobile phlebotomists in the prospective study collected whole blood, serum and a nasopharyngeal or oropharyngeal swab from every participant. Prospective study participants could optionally give additional blood draws and questionnaires over an approximately two-month period. Before DNA extraction, blood samples from the prospective study were shipped at room temperature or frozen.

The sequence joins TRBV7-3 to TRBJ1-1, with 9 junctional bases fitting TRBD1. The source is a man aged 50 to 60 who had recovered from COVID-19. Sequencing was done on a sample of PBMCs or T cells enriched from blood (not recorded which). The CDR3 protein sequence reads: CASKKGQGNTEAFF. The DNA is TGTGCCAGCAAAAAGGGACAGGGGAACACTGAAGCTTTCTTT.